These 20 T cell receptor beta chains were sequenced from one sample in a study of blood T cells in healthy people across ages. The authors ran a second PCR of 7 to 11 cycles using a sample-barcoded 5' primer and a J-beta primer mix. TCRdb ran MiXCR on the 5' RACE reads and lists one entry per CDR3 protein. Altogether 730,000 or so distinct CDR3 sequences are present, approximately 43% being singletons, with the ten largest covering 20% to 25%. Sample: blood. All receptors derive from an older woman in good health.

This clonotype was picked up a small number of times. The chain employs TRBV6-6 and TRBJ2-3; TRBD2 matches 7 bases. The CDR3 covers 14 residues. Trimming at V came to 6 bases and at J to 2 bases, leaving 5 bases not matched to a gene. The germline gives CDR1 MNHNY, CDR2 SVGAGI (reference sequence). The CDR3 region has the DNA TGTGCCAGCAGACGGGGGGAAGACACAGATACGCAGTATTTT. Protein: CASRRGEDTDTQYF.

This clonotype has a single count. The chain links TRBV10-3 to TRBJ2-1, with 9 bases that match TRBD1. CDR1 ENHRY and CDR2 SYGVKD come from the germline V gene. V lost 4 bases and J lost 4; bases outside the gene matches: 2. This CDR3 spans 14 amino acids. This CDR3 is CAISGGTGYNEQFF. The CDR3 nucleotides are TGTGCCATCAGTGGAGGGACAGGGTACAATGAGCAGTTCTTC.

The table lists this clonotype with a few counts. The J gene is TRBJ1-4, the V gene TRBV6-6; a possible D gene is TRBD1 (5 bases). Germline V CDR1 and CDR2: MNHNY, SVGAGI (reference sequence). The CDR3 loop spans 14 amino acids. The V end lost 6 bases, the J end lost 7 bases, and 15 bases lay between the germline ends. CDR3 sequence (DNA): TGTGCCAGCAGACCCCCGGTGCAGGGTGAAAAACTGTTTTTT. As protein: CASRPPVQGEKLFF.

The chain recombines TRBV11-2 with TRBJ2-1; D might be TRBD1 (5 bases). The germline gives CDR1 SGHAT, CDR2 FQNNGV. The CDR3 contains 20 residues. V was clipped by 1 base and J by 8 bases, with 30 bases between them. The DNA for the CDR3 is TGTGCCAGCAGCTTAGTTTTTCAGTTCATTCGAGGACCAGGGCCCCATGAGCAGTTCTTC. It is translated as CASSLVFQFIRGPGPHEQFF.

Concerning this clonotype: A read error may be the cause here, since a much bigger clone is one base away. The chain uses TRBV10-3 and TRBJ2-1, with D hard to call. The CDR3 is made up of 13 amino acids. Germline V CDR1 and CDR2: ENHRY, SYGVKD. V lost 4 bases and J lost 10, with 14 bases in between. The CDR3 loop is CAISASGGYEQFF. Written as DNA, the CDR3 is TGTGCCATCAGTGCTTCAGGCGGCTACGAGCAGTTCTTC.

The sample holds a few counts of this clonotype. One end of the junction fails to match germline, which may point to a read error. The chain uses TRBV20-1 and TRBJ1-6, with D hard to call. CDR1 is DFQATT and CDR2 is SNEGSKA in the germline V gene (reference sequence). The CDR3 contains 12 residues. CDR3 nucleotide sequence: TGCAGTGCGAGAGAAACAAATTCACCCCTCCACTTT. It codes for CSARETNSPLHF.

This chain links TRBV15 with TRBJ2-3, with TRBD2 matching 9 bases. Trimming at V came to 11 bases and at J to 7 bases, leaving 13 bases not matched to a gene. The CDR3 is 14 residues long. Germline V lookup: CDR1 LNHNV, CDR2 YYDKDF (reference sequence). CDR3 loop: CAVSEASSGNTQYF. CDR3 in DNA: TGTGCCGTATCGGAGGCGTCTAGCGGGAATACGCAGTATTTT.

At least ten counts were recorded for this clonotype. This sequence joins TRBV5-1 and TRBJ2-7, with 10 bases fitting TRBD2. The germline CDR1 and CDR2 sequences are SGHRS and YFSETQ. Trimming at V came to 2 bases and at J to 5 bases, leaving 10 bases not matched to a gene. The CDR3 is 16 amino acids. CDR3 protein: CASSFGSRTSGNEQYF. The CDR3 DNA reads TGCGCCAGCAGCTTCGGCAGTAGGACTAGCGGAAACGAGCAGTACTTC.

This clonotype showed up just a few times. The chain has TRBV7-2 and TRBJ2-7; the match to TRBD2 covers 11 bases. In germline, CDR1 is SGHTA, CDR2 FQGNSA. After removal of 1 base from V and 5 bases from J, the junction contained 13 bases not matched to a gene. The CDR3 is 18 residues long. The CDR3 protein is CASSLGSSGRPARNEQYF. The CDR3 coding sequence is TGTGCCAGCAGCTTAGGGTCTAGCGGGAGGCCCGCGAGAAACGAGCAGTACTTC. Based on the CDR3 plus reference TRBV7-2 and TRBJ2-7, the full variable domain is GAGVSQSPSNKVTEKGKDVELRCDPISGHTALYWYRQSLGQGLEFLIYFQGNSAPDKSGLPSDRFSAERTGGSVSTLTIQRTQQEDSAVYLCASSLGSSGRPARNEQYFGPGTRLTVT.

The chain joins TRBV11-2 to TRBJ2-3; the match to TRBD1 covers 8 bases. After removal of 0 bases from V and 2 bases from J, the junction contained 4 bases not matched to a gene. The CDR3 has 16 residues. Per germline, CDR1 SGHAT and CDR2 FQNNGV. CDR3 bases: TGTGCCAGCAGCTTAGAAGGGACAGGCCTCACAGATACGCAGTATTTT. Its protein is CASSLEGTGLTDTQYF. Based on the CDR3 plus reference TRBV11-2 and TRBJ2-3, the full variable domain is EAGVAQSPRYKIIEKRQSVAFWCNPISGHATLYWYQQILGQGPKLLIQFQNNGVVDDSQLPKDRFSAERLKGVDSTLKIQPAKLEDSAVYLCASSLEGTGLTDTQYFGPGTRLTVL.

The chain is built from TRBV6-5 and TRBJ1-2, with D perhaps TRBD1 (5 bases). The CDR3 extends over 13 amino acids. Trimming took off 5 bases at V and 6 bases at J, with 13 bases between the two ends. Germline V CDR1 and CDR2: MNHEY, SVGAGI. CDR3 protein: CASSDGTPDGYTF. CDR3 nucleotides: TGTGCCAGCAGTGACGGGACGCCAGATGGCTACACCTTC.

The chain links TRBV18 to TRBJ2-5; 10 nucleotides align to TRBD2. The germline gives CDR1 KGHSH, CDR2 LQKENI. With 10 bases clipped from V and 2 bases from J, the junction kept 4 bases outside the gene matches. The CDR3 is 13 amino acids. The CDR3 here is CATWTSGQETQYF. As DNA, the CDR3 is TGTGCCACATGGACTAGCGGACAAGAGACCCAGTACTTC.

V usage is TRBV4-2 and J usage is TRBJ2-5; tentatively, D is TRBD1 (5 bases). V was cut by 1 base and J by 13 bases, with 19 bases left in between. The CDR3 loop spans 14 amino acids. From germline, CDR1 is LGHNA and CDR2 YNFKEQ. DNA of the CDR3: TGTGCCAGCAGCCAAGGGCGGTTCAGGGCCATTTGGTACTTC. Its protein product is CASSQGRFRAIWYF.

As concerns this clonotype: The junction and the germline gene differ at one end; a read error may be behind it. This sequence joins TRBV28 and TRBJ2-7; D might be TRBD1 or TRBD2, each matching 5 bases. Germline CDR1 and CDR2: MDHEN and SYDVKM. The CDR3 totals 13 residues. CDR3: CTSREQGEYEQYF. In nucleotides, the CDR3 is TGTACCAGCAGGGAGCAGGGCGAATACGAGCAGTACTTC. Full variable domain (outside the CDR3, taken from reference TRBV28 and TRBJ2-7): DVKVTQSSRYLVKRTGEKVFLECVQDMDHENMFWYRQDPGLGLRLIYFSYDVKMKEKGDIPEGYSVSREKKERFSLILESASTNQTSMYLCTSREQGEYEQYFGPGTRLTVT.

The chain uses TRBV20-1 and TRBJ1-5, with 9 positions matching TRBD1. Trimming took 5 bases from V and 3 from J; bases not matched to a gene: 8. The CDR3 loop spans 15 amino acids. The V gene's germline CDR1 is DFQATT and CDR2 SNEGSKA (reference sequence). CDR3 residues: CSASRTGAPNQPQHF. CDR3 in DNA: TGCAGTGCTTCCCGGACAGGGGCCCCCAATCAGCCCCAGCATTTT.

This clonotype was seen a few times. This CDR3 reads CASSLTSGGLPPYEQYF. The CDR3 nucleotides are TGTGCCAGCAGCTTGACTAGCGGGGGCTTACCCCCCTACGAGCAGTACTTC. The chain links TRBV7-2 to TRBJ2-4, with TRBD2 identical over 12 bases. With the DNA end fitting TRBJ2-7 better, the J assignment may be wrong. Germline V gene sequence: CDR1 SGHTA, CDR2 FQGNSA. There are 17 residues in the CDR3.

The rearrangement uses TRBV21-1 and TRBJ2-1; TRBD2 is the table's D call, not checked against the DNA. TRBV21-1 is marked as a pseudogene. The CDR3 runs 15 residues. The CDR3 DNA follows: TGTGCCAGCAGCAAAAGGACTAGCGGGAGCGATGAGCAGTTCTTC. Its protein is CASSKRTSGSDEQFF.

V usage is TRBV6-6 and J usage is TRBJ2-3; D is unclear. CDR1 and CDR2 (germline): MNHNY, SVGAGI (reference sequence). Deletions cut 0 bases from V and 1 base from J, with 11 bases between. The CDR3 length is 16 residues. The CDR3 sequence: CASSYSITQRTDTQYF. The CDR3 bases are TGTGCCAGCAGTTACTCGATTACACAGCGCACAGATACGCAGTATTTT.

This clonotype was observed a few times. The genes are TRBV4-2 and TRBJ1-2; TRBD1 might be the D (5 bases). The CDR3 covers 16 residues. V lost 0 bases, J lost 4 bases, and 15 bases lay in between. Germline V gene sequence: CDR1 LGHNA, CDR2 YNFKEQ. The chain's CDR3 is CASSQDKAGGTYGYTF. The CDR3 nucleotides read TGTGCCAGCAGCCAAGATAAGGCGGGAGGGACCTATGGCTACACCTTC.

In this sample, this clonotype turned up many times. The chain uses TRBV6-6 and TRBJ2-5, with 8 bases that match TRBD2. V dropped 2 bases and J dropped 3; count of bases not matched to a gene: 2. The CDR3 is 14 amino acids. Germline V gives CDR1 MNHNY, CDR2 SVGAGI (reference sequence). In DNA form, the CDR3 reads TGTGCCAGCAGTTACAGCGGGGGAGAAGAGACCCAGTACTTC. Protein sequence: CASSYSGGEETQYF.